Each of the 15 T cell receptor beta chains below was sequenced from the same sample in a study of T cell changes during pregnancy in multiple sclerosis. Produced via immunoSEQ multiplex PCR; TCRdb's table is partial and in-frame only. The sample yields about 50,000 clones, about nine tenths seen once. This material consisted of CD4+ T cells from peripheral blood mononuclear cells, taken in the second trimester of pregnancy. These receptors all come from a female donor with multiple sclerosis, enrolled in a pregnancy study.

V and J are TRBV29-1 and TRBJ1-1, with 8 bases matching TRBD1. This CDR3 is 13 amino acids long. Germline V gene sequence: CDR1 SQVTM, CDR2 ANQGSEA. With V trimmed by 3 bases and J by 8 bases, 8 bases remained unmatched. The CDR3 protein is CSVEPEGQAEAFF. The CDR3 DNA sequence: TGCAGCGTTGAGCCGGAGGGACAGGCCGAAGCTTTCTTT.

The chain couples TRBV5-1 to TRBJ1-2; 7 bases are shared with TRBD1. Germline CDR1 SGHRS, CDR2 YFSETQ. The CDR3 contains 14 residues. V lost 0 bases and J lost 8; bases outside the gene matches: 7. The CDR3, as DNA: TGCGCCAGCAGCTTGGCCCGACAGGGCCGGGGCTACACCTTC. Translation: CASSLARQGRGYTF.

The chain couples TRBV30 to TRBJ2-5; D may be TRBD1 (6 bases). V lost 0 bases and J lost 2, with 16 bases in between. The germline gives CDR1 GTSNPN, CDR2 SVGIG (reference sequence). The CDR3 is 16 residues long. As DNA, the CDR3 is TGTGCCTGGAGTGTTAGGGGGTCGTGGGAACAAGAGACCCAGTACTTC. This encodes CAWSVRGSWEQETQYF.

Concerning this clone: A much larger clone differs by one base, so this may be a read error. V and J are TRBV5-6 and TRBJ1-1; D perhaps matches TRBD1 (6 bases). CDR1 and CDR2 from the germline V gene are SGHDT and YYEEEE. Trimming shortened V by 2 bases and J by 0 bases, and 8 bases separated the two germline ends. The CDR3 is 14 residues long. In nucleotides, the CDR3 is TGTGCCAGCAGCTTACAGGGAATGAACACTGAAGCTTTCTTT. This translates into CASSLQGMNTEAFF.

This chain uses TRBV6-5 with TRBJ2-7; a possible D gene is TRBD2 (6 bases). Per the germline V gene, CDR1 is MNHEY and CDR2 is SVGAGI. Trimming cost V 4 bases and J 3 bases, with 13 bases left between them. The CDR3 has 14 amino acids. CDR3 sequence reads: CASSSPRGGYEQYF. The CDR3 DNA follows: TGTGCCAGCAGTTCCCCGAGGGGAGGCTACGAGCAGTACTTC.

The chain employs TRBV5-8 and TRBJ1-5, with 7 bases matching TRBD1. The CDR3 is made up of 17 amino acids. Germline trimming cut 5 bases from V and 7 bases from J; bases unmatched to any gene: 18. CDR1 is SGHTS, CDR2 YDEGEE, per germline. The CDR3 reads CASRPNRGKKGEQPQHF. CDR3 nucleotide sequence: TGTGCCAGCAGACCGAACAGGGGCAAGAAAGGGGAGCAGCCCCAGCATTTT.

V and J are TRBV5-1 and TRBJ2-7, with D hard to call. V dropped 3 bases and J dropped 3 bases, with 4 bases sitting between them. Germline-derived CDR1 and CDR2 are SGHRS and YFSETQ. The CDR3 covers 11 residues. CDR3 loop: CASSSHYEQYF. CDR3 sequence (DNA): TGCGCCAGCAGCTCCCACTACGAGCAGTACTTC.

This rearrangement joins TRBV25-1 to TRBJ2-5; 9 positions agree with TRBD1. The V gene end was trimmed by 5 bases and the J gene end by 2 bases; junction bases not matched to a gene: 12. Germline-derived CDR1 and CDR2 are MGHDK and SYGVNS. The CDR3 is 17 residues long. CDR3 sequence: CASSQAPGQGPQETQYF. DNA for the CDR3: TGTGCCAGCAGTCAAGCCCCGGGACAGGGACCGCAAGAGACCCAGTACTTC.

This clone was detected a few times. The rearrangement joins TRBV30 to TRBJ1-1; TRBD1 agrees at 9 bases. V was clipped by 4 bases and J by 5 bases; unmatched bases: 5. The V gene's germline CDR1 is GTSNPN and CDR2 SVGIG (reference sequence). CDR3 length: 13 residues. The CDR3: CAWMGQGITEAFF. The CDR3 DNA reads as TGTGCCTGGATGGGACAGGGAATTACTGAAGCTTTCTTT.

The J gene is TRBJ2-7, the V gene TRBV5-6; perhaps TRBD1 as D (5 bases). CDR3 length: 13 amino acids. Germline values: CDR1 SGHDT, CDR2 YYEEEE. V lost 6 bases to trimming and J lost 5 bases, with 15 bases between them. CDR3 amino acids: CASTRVSGNEQYF. The CDR3 DNA reads as TGTGCCAGCACCCGCGTCTCAGGGAACGAGCAGTACTTC.

This chain uses TRBV5-4 with TRBJ2-3; 12 bases are shared with TRBD2. The CDR3 length is 15 residues. The germline CDR1 and CDR2 sequences are SGHNT and YYREEE (reference sequence). V was pared by 5 bases and J by 4 bases, with 5 bases of the junction left unmatched. CDR3 in amino acids: CASSLPSGGADTQYF. CDR3 bases: TGTGCCAGCAGTTTACCTAGCGGGGGGGCAGATACGCAGTATTTT.

The chain carries TRBV10-3 and TRBJ1-5; D not certain. V was clipped by 4 bases and J by 0 bases, with 7 bases between them. This CDR3 spans 14 amino acids. From germline, CDR1 is ENHRY and CDR2 SYGVKD. The CDR3 bases are TGTGCCATCAGTGCGGGTGTTAGCAATCAGCCCCAGCATTTT. It specifies CAISAGVSNQPQHF.

V usage is TRBV10-3 and J usage is TRBJ2-5; TRBD1 matches at 7 bases. J gave up 7 bases and V 6 bases, and 14 bases lay outside the gene matches. Germline V lookup: CDR1 ENHRY, CDR2 SYGVKD. This CDR3 is built from 15 residues. The CDR3 reads CAIRRETTGVGTQYF. CDR3 coding DNA: TGTGCCATCAGGCGAGAAACCACAGGGGTCGGGACCCAGTACTTC.

This chain connects TRBV4-2 to TRBJ1-4; D is possibly TRBD1 (5 bases). The germline CDR1 and CDR2 sequences are LGHNA and YNFKEQ. The CDR3 has 16 amino acids. Trimming removed 0 bases from V and 6 bases from J, with 14 bases in between. CDR3 nucleotides: TGTGCCAGCAGCCAAGATATCGGGGGGACGGATGAAAAACTGTTTTTT. It encodes CASSQDIGGTDEKLFF.

This clone was counted once. The chain is built from TRBV11-2 and TRBJ2-7, with D maybe TRBD1 (6 bases). V dropped 1 base and J dropped 2 bases, with 24 bases sitting between them. Per the germline V gene, CDR1 is SGHAT and CDR2 is FQNNGV. The CDR3 is 19 residues long. CDR3 in amino acids: CASSLGPSPTGWGTYEQYF. The CDR3 nucleotides are TGTGCCAGCAGCTTAGGACCCTCCCCTACAGGGTGGGGAACCTACGAGCAGTACTTC.